This T cell receptor (beta chain) stems from a study of HIV-infected patients and healthy controls. V lost 8 bases to trimming and J lost 6 bases; unmatched junction nucleotides: 3. The CDR3 sequence is 11 residues long. Germline V lookup: CDR1 LNHDA, CDR2 SQIVND (reference sequence). TCRdb independently ran MiXCR on the 5' RACE reads; one entry per CDR3 protein. The data show 50,000 to 80,000 distinct CDR3 sequences, about a fifth seen once. The clonotype comes from a human donor in good health. This rearrangement joins TRBV19 to TRBJ2-5; 7 bases match TRBD1. Sequenced material: CD4+ T cells from blood. In DNA, the CDR3 is TGTGCCAGTCGGACAGGACAGACCCAGTACTTC. Its protein is CASRTGQTQYF.